The 25 T cell receptor beta chains in this list originate from one sample, sequenced in a study of cytomegalovirus exposure and HLA in healthy donors. The PCR had 60 Vbeta and 13 Jbeta primers. Sequencing was performed with immunoSEQ multiplex PCR; in TCRdb, only in-frame clones are kept and a portion is missing. The table has approximately 150,000 clones, roughly four fifths seen once. Sequenced: PBMCs. All receptors derive from a woman aged 18-29 years in good health and CMV-seropositive.

The V call is TRBV4-1, the J call TRBJ2-7, with 8 bases lining up with TRBD2. Germline trimming cut 1 base from V and 2 bases from J; bases unmatched to any gene: 4. Germline CDR1 MGHRA, CDR2 YSYEKL. CDR3 length: 15 residues. The CDR3 loop reads CASSQGAGATYEQYF. CDR3 DNA: TGCGCCAGCAGCCAAGGAGCGGGGGCGACCTACGAGCAGTACTTC.

The CDR3 region is CASSLRQYPGNTIYF. The CDR3, as DNA: TGTGCCAGCAGCCTCCGACAATACCCTGGAAACACCATATATTTT. This chain connects TRBV13 to TRBJ1-3; D gene uncertain. Trimming removed 5 bases at V and 2 bases at J, with 13 bases between. The length of the CDR3 is 15 residues. Germline lookup yields CDR1 PRHDT and CDR2 FYEKMQ (reference sequence).

This clone was recorded a few times. The gene calls are TRBV7-5 and TRBJ2-1; the listed D gene, TRBD2, was not tested against the DNA. TRBV7-5 is a pseudogene segment. The CDR3 contains 20 residues. The CDR3 protein is CVRSLMSGLAGRSSYNEQFF. CDR3 DNA sequence: TGTGTCAGAAGCTTGATGTCGGGACTAGCGGGCCGAAGCTCCTACAATGAGCAGTTCTTC.

This clone was observed at least ten times. The chain is built from TRBV10-1 and TRBJ2-7; TRBD2 might be the D (6 bases). The CDR3 is 14 amino acids. Trimming removed 3 bases at V and 5 bases at J, with 14 bases between. Germline-derived CDR1 and CDR2 are WNHNN and SYGVQD (reference sequence). The CDR3 reads CASSDWRGDNEQYF. In DNA, the CDR3 is TGCGCCAGCAGTGATTGGAGGGGAGACAACGAGCAGTACTTC.

The chain uses TRBV27 and TRBJ1-4; D is unresolved. The CDR3 is made up of 13 amino acids. Germline CDR1 MNHEY, CDR2 SMNVEV (reference sequence). The germline V and J ends were trimmed by 3 bases and 6 bases, with 8 bases remaining between them. As DNA, the CDR3 is TGTGCCAGCAGTTTCTCGGGGTATGAAAAACTGTTTTTT. Amino acid sequence: CASSFSGYEKLFF.

The V and J genes are TRBV6-1 and TRBJ2-7; the D gene is possibly TRBD2 (5 bases). V was clipped by 6 bases and J by 5 bases, with 17 bases between them. The CDR3 runs 14 residues. Germline V gene data show CDR1 as MNHNS and CDR2 as SASEGT. The CDR3 sequence is CASSAQTTPNEQYF. CDR3 bases: TGTGCCAGCAGCGCTCAGACTACTCCTAACGAGCAGTACTTC.

This clone appeared a single time. The chain uses TRBV30 and TRBJ1-3, with no clear D. CDR3 length: 14 residues. With 6 bases removed from V and 0 bases from J, the gap between germline ends came to 12 bases. Germline V CDR1 and CDR2: GTSNPN, SVGIG (reference sequence). The DNA for the CDR3 is TGTGCCTGTGCTGACGCGGACTCTGGAAACACCATATATTTT. Translated: CACADADSGNTIYF.

The chain has TRBV7-9 and TRBJ2-7; D might be TRBD1 (5 bases). Deletions cut 4 bases from V and 7 bases from J, with 29 bases between. The CDR3 loop spans 18 amino acids. Germline V gives CDR1 SEHNR, CDR2 FQNEAQ (reference sequence). Written as DNA, the CDR3 is TGTGCCAGCAGCTCGAACAGGCCCAATGGCTGGAACGCCGGGGAGCAGTACTTC. This sequence encodes CASSSNRPNGWNAGEQYF.

Only a few counts were recorded for this clone. The chain combines TRBV5-4 with TRBJ1-5; D is ambiguous. Germline V gene data show CDR1 as SGHNT and CDR2 as YYREEE (reference sequence). Deletions cut 3 bases from V and 6 bases from J, with 16 bases between. CDR3 length: 15 residues. The CDR3 is CASSSAPGLRQPQHF. In nucleotides, the CDR3 is TGTGCCAGCAGCTCTGCGCCGGGTCTACGTCAGCCCCAGCATTTT.

This clone was observed a handful of times. The gene calls are TRBV2 and TRBJ2-1; a weak D match, TRBD1 (5 bases). Germline V gives CDR1 SNHLY, CDR2 FYNNEI. The CDR3 loop spans 16 amino acids. V was trimmed by 1 base and J by 0 bases, leaving 10 bases between them. CDR3 bases: TGTGCCAGCAGTGAAGAAGGGGTCAGCTCCTACAATGAGCAGTTCTTC. Translating it yields CASSEEGVSSYNEQFF.

V gene TRBV19 combines with J gene TRBJ2-2; the D gene is possibly TRBD1 (6 bases). V lost 3 bases and J 1 base, leaving 24 bases between the germline ends. The CDR3 length is 20 residues. Germline CDR1 and CDR2: LNHDA and SQIVND (reference sequence). DNA of the CDR3: TGTGCCAGTAGTATCACCGGCGCAGGGGCCTCCTCCCTGAACACCGGGGAGCTGTTTTTT. This encodes CASSITGAGASSLNTGELFF.

Turning to this clone: One end of the junction is discordant with germline, which a read error may explain. The chain is built from TRBV6-5 and TRBJ1-5; D perhaps matches TRBD1 (6 bases). Germline lookup yields CDR1 MNHEY and CDR2 SVGAGI. This CDR3 has 15 amino acids. The CDR3 region has the DNA TGTGCCATCAGTCGGACAGCCGATAGCAATCAGCCCCAGCATTTT. Translating it yields CAISRTADSNQPQHF.

The rearrangement links TRBV7-8 to TRBJ1-2; 8 positions match TRBD1. Looked up from germline, CDR1 is SGHVS and CDR2 is FQNEAQ. CDR3 size: 13 residues. The V segment lost 8 bases and the J segment 4 bases; nucleotides outside the gene matches: 6. CDR3 in amino acids: CASEKDRGYGYTF. CDR3 DNA: TGTGCCAGCGAGAAAGACAGGGGCTATGGCTACACCTTC.

The V call is TRBV4-2, the J call TRBJ1-6; D is possibly TRBD1 (5 bases). V was clipped by 0 bases and J by 7 bases, with 10 bases between them. This CDR3 contains 15 residues. Germline V lookup: CDR1 LGHNA, CDR2 YNFKEQ. In nucleotides, the CDR3 is TGTGCCAGCAGCCAAGATGGGGCAGTCAATTCACCCCTCCACTTT. Its protein product is CASSQDGAVNSPLHF.

The chain has TRBV6-6 and TRBJ1-2; no clear D gene. The V end lost 2 bases, the J end lost 2 bases, and 6 bases lay between the germline ends. This CDR3 has 13 amino acids. CDR1 MNHNY and CDR2 SVGAGI come from the germline V gene (reference sequence). The CDR3: CASSYHKNYGYTF. The CDR3 bases are TGTGCCAGCAGTTACCACAAGAACTATGGCTACACCTTC.

V usage is TRBV23-1 and J usage is TRBJ2-3; D perhaps matches TRBD1 (5 bases). TRBV23-1 is an ORF; its function is uncertain. Deletions cut 10 bases from V and 10 bases from J, with 27 bases between. There are 15 residues in the CDR3. The CDR3 here is CATTETGRAIGAQYF. DNA for the CDR3: TGCGCCACTACCGAGACGGGCAGGGCCATTGGAGCGCAGTATTTT.

This sequence joins TRBV28 and TRBJ2-4; 8 nucleotides agree with TRBD1. There are 19 residues in the CDR3. V shed 4 bases and J 1 base; nucleotides not matched to a gene: 15. Germline V gene lookup returns CDR1 MDHEN and CDR2 SYDVKM. The CDR3 reads CASSSTGQDRPLAKNIQYF. The CDR3 DNA sequence: TGTGCCAGCAGTTCGACGGGACAGGATCGCCCTCTGGCCAAAAACATTCAGTACTTC.

The chain is built from TRBV7-9 and TRBJ1-1; the D is unclear. The CDR3 has 13 residues. Germline assignment: CDR1 SEHNR and CDR2 FQNEAQ (reference sequence). V lost 5 bases to trimming and J lost 3 bases, with 10 bases between them. CDR3 sequence: CASSPTTYTEAFF. CDR3 DNA: TGTGCCAGCAGCCCGACAACCTACACTGAAGCTTTCTTT.

The chain is built from TRBV28 and TRBJ2-7; TRBD1 aligns across 9 bases. CDR3 size: 15 residues. Germline assignment: CDR1 MDHEN and CDR2 SYDVKM. V was clipped by 4 bases and J by 4 bases; unmatched bases: 8. CDR3 protein: CASSSDRGLGYEQYF. In DNA form, the CDR3 reads TGTGCCAGCAGTTCGGACAGGGGTTTGGGTTACGAGCAGTACTTC.

This chain joins TRBV7-2 and TRBJ2-1; 7 bases align to TRBD1. Trimming cost V 1 base and J 2 bases; bases outside gene matches: 5. The CDR3 is 16 amino acids. Germline V gene sequence: CDR1 SGHTA, CDR2 FQGNSA. The CDR3, as DNA: TGTGCCAGCAGCTTAGAGGGGACAGCCCCCTACAATGAGCAGTTCTTC. It encodes CASSLEGTAPYNEQFF.

J is TRBJ1-3 and V is TRBV18; 8 nucleotides align to TRBD1. CDR1 is KGHSH and CDR2 is LQKENI in the germline V gene. The CDR3 length is 15 residues. V lost 4 bases, J lost 2 bases, and 4 bases stayed unmatched. CDR3 amino acids: CASSRTGRAGNTIYF. Written as DNA, the CDR3 is TGTGCCAGCTCACGGACAGGGCGGGCTGGAAACACCATATATTTT.

The chain carries TRBV4-3 and TRBJ1-4; possible D gene TRBD1, 5 bases. Germline CDR1 and CDR2: LGHNA and YSLEER. Trimming shortened V by 0 bases and J by 0 bases, and 8 bases separated the two germline ends. CDR3 length: 16 residues. As DNA, the CDR3 is TGCGCCAGCAGCCAAGAACCCAGGGCAACTAATGAAAAACTGTTTTTT. Translated, it gives CASSQEPRATNEKLFF.

This rearrangement joins TRBV27 to TRBJ1-2; D possibly corresponds to TRBD1 (5 bases). V lost 6 bases and J lost 1, with 12 bases in between. From germline, CDR1 is MNHEY and CDR2 SMNVEV (reference sequence). The CDR3 runs 14 residues. CDR3 loop: CASSRGAGNYGYTF. The CDR3 DNA sequence: TGTGCCAGCAGCCGCGGGGCAGGTAACTATGGCTACACCTTC.

The V call is TRBV29-1, the J call TRBJ1-6; no clear D gene. Trimming left V 4 bases short and J 7 bases short, with 11 bases between. CDR1 is SQVTM and CDR2 is ANQGSEA in the germline V gene. The CDR3 is 13 residues long. The CDR3 loop is CSVGGSENSPLHF. CDR3 in DNA: TGCAGCGTTGGTGGCAGCGAGAATTCACCCCTCCACTTT. Full variable domain (missing parts from reference TRBV29-1 and TRBJ1-6): SAVISQKPSRDICQRGTSLTIQCQVDSQVTMMFWYRQQPGQSLTLIATANQGSEATYESGFVIDKFPISRPNLTFSTLTVSNMSPEDSSIYLCSVGGSENSPLHFGNGTRLTVT.

This clone has a handful of counts. The rearrangement joins TRBV30 to TRBJ1-4; 9 nucleotides line up with TRBD1. Germline V CDR1 and CDR2: GTSNPN, SVGIG (reference sequence). After removal of 3 bases from V and 8 bases from J, the junction contained 10 bases not matched to a gene. CDR3 size: 15 residues. The CDR3 here is CAWRPKQGAQEKLFF. The CDR3 region has the DNA TGTGCCTGGAGACCGAAACAGGGGGCTCAAGAAAAACTGTTTTTT.